The subject of this entry is one T cell receptor (beta chain). There is no known antigen for this receptor. No qualities accompany the bases; no much larger clone lies one base away. Participants in the prospective study were enrolled through a virtual design, were aged 18 to 89 years, and lived in about 25 United States geographic areas. To assign participants to cohorts, the prospective study relied on clinical history that participants themselves reported in a screening survey and a study questionnaire. ImmuneRACE Cohort 3 recovered participants were defined by two consecutive negative NP/OP PCR tests, healthcare professional clearance, or symptom resolution. Each participant in the prospective study had whole blood, serum and a nasopharyngeal or oropharyngeal swab collected by mobile phlebotomists. Over an approximately 2-month period, participants in the prospective study had the option of providing additional blood draws and questionnaires. Prospective study blood samples were shipped either frozen or at room temperature before DNA extraction.

These data belong to a study of blood T cell repertoires in COVID-19 (dated by TCRdb to 2019 to 2021). Context from the whole study: Samples covering the acute and convalescent phases of COVID-19 were provided by collaborators in the United States, Italy and Spain. The repertoires were released in a freely available public database intended as a resource for research on the immune response to SARS-CoV-2. Nearly every sample came with metadata listing a de-identified subject ID, COVID-19 status, age in years and sex. Subjects who had been exposed to COVID-19, were actively infected with it, or had recovered from it provided the deeply sampled blood TCRbeta repertoires that made up the dataset. Samples came from the ongoing ImmuneRACE study (first 160 participants) plus 1,254 subjects from 6 global collaborators. Where available, HLA class I and class II types were taken from metadata supplied by the sample provider and were not determined by assay-based typing. The prospective study material was composed of cDNA or gDNA derived from T cells, B-cell-depleted T cells, or PBMCs.

CDR1 LGHNA and CDR2 YSLEER are derived from the germline V gene. From the cysteine through the phenylalanine, the CDR3 covers 15 amino acids. The kept DNA is CDR3 alone, 45 bases in frame from the first base. A distance of 17 bases separates the germline ends of V and J, which lose 4 bases and 7 bases respectively. General findings and caveats noted by the study authors: The amount of clinical and demographic metadata varied by source and participant and was provided uncurated.

The immunoSEQ Assay, a bias-controlled multiplex PCR, was used to amplify TCRbeta CDR3 regions from genomic DNA. For the original study's pipeline: Nucleated cell counts per sample were estimated from amplification of reference gene primers within the assay. To quantify the absolute abundance of each unique TCRbeta CDR3 rearrangement, sequence reads were collapsed and filtered. Productive Simpson clonality was computed per sample as the square root of Simpson's diversity index over productive rearrangements. Held by TCRdb, this immuneACCESS table contains in-frame sequences only and omits some clones. Under half of the omission traces to an unresolved V gene where checked; the cause of the rest is unknown. V and J calls and clone size are as listed in that table; D and trimming were resolved from the DNA. Counted in this sample were a few hundred thousand clones; just under 90% of them appeared once. The ten largest clonotypes hold 1.7% of the sample.

The rearrangement joined TRBV4-3 to TRBJ2-1; the D gene cannot be named for sure. The sequence derives from a woman in her thirties who had recovered from COVID-19. Sequenced input: PBMCs or T cells enriched from blood (not recorded which). This receptor carries the CDR3 CASSRHMSSRNEQFF. The DNA sequence is as follows: TGCGCCAGCAGCCGTCATATGAGTTCTCGAAATGAGCAGTTCTTC.